The source of this TCR beta chain is a study of radiation and T cells in renal cell carcinoma. Study-wide findings and caveats: Top tumor clonotypes rose in blood 2 weeks post-radiation, then contracted.

Using immunoSEQ multiplex PCR, the repertoire was profiled, and TCRdb retains in-frame clones only, with some absent. The data contain just under 150,000 clones, 86% of them singletons. About this clone: Its antigen is currently unknown.

Time point specified: blood 4 weeks post-SBRT, at nephrectomy. The treatment denotes: 15 Gy SBRT to primary tumor, nephrectomy 4 weeks later. After SBRT, blood was collected at 2 and 4 weeks, plus baseline. This CDR3 is 16 amino acids long. Germline CDR1 and CDR2: MNHNS and SASEGT. Trimming cost V 1 base and J 0 bases, with 10 bases left between them. The sequence was collected from a woman in her 50s with renal cell carcinoma. The sample consisted of blood, taken from a patient whose treatment included radiotherapy and nephrectomy. This rearrangement joins TRBV6-1 to TRBJ1-3; tentative D call: TRBD1 (6 bases). The CDR3 is CASSEGGGRSGNTIYF. CDR3 nucleotide sequence: TGTGCCAGCAGTGAAGGGGGGGGCCGCTCTGGAAACACCATATATTTT.